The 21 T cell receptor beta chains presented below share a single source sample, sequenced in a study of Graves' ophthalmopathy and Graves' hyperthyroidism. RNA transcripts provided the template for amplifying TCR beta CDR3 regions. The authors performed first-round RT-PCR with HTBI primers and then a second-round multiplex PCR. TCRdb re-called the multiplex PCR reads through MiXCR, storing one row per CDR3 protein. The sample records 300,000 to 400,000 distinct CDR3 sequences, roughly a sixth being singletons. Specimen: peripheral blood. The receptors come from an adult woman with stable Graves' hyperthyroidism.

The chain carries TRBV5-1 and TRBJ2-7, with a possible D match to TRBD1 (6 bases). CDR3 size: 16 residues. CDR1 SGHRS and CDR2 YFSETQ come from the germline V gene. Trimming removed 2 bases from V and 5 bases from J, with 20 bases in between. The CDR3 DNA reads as TGCGCCAGCAGCTTAGGACAGTCAATACCTTCCCACGAGCAGTACTTC. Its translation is CASSLGQSIPSHEQYF.

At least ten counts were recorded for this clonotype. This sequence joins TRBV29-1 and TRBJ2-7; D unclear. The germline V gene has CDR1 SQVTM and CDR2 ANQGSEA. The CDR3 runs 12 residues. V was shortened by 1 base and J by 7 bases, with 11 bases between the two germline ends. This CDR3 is CSVEGALGEQYF. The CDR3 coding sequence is TGCAGCGTTGAAGGGGCATTGGGGGAGCAGTACTTC.

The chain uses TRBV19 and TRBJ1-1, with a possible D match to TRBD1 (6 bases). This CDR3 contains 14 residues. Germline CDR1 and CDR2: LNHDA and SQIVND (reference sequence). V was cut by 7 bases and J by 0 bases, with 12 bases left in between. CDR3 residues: CASTWDTMNTEAFF. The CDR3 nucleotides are TGTGCCAGTACCTGGGACACGATGAACACTGAAGCTTTCTTT.

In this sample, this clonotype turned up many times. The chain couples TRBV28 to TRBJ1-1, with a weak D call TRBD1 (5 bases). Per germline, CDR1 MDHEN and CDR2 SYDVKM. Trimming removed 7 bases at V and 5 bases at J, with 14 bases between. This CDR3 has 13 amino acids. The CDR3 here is CASTLGGETEAFF. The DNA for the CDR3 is TGTGCCAGCACCCTGGGGGGGGAGACTGAAGCTTTCTTT.

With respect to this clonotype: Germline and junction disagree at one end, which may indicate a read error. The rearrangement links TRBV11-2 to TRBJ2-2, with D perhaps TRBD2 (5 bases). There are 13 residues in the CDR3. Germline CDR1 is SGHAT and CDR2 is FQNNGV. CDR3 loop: CASSLKVSGELCF. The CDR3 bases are TGTGCCAGCAGCTTAAAGGTCTCCGGGGAGCTGTGTTTT.

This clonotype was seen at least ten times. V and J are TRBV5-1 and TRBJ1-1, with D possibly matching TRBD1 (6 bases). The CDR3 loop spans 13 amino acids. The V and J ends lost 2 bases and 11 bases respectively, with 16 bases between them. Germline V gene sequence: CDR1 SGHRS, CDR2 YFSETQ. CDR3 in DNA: TGCGCCAGCAGCTTAGGACAGACGCCTGGGGCTTTCTTT. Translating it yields CASSLGQTPGAFF.

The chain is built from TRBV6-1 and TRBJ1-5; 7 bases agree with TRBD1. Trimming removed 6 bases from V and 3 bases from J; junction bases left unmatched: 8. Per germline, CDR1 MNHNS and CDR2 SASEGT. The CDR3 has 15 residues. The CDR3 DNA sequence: TGTGCCAGCAGGCGTAACGGACAGGACAATCAGCCCCAGCATTTT. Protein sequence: CASRRNGQDNQPQHF.

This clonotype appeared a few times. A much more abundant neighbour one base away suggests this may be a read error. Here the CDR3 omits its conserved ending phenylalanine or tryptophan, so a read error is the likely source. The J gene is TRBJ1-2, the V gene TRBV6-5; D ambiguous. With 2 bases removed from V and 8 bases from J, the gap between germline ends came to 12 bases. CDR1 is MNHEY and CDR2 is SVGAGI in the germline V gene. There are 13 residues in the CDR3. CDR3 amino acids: CASSYTLLRGYTV. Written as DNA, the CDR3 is TGTGCCAGCAGTTACACCCTGCTGAGGGGCTACACCGTC.

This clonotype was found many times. CDR3: CASSLSQDSSNQPQHF. The CDR3 coding sequence is TGTGCCAGCAGCTTATCCCAGGACAGTAGCAATCAGCCCCAGCATTTT. V is TRBV11-1 and J is TRBJ1-5; tentative D call: TRBD1 (6 bases). The CDR3 is 16 residues long. V lost 2 bases and J 0 bases, leaving 11 bases between the germline ends. The germline gives CDR1 SGHAT, CDR2 FQDESV (reference sequence).

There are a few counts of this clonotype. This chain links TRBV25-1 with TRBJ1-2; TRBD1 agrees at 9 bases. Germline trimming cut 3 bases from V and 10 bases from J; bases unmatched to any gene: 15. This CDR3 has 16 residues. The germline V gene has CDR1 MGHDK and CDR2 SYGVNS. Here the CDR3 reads CASSDFRDRVSSDYTF. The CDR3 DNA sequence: TGTGCCAGCAGTGATTTCCGGGACAGGGTTTCATCCGACTACACCTTC.

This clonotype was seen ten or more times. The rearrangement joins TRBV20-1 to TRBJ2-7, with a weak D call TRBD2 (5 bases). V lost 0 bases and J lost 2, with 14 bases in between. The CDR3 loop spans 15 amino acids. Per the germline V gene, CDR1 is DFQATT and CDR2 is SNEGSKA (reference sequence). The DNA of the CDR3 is TGCAGTGCTAGAGATCGGAGGACGGAAACCTACGAGCAGTACTTC. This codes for CSARDRRTETYEQYF.

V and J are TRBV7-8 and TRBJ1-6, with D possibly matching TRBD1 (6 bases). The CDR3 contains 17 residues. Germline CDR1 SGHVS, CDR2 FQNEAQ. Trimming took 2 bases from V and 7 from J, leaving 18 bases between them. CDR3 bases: TGTGCCAGCAGCTTAAAGGGCGGGGGGGCTTGGAATTCACCCCTCCACTTT. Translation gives CASSLKGGGAWNSPLHF.

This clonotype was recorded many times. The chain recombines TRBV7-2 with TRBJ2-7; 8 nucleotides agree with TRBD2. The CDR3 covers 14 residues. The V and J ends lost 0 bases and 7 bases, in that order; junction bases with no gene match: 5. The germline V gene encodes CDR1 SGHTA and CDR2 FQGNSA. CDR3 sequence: CASSLASGSLEQYF. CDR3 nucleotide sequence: TGTGCCAGCAGCTTAGCAAGCGGGAGCCTTGAGCAGTACTTC.

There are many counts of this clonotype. The CDR3 is CAISPSYEQYF. As DNA, the CDR3 is TGTGCCATCAGCCCGAGCTACGAGCAGTACTTC. This chain links TRBV10-3 with TRBJ2-7; D unclear. Trimming stripped 6 bases from V and 3 bases from J, with 6 bases between. The germline V gene encodes CDR1 ENHRY and CDR2 SYGVKD. This CDR3 spans 11 amino acids.

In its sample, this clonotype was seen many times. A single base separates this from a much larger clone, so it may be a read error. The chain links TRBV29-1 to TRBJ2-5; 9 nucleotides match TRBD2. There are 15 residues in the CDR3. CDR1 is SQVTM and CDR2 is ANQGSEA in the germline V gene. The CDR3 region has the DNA TGCAGCGTTGAAGGAGGGGGACTAGCTTTTGAGACCCAGCACTTC. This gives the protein CSVEGGGLAFETQHF.

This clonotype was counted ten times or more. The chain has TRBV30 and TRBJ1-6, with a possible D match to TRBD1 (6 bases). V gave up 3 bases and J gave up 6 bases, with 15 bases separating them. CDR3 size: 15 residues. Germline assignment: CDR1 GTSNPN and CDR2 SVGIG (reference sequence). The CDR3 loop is CAWRATQGPNSPLHF. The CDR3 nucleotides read TGTGCCTGGAGGGCCACGCAGGGGCCTAATTCACCCCTCCACTTT.

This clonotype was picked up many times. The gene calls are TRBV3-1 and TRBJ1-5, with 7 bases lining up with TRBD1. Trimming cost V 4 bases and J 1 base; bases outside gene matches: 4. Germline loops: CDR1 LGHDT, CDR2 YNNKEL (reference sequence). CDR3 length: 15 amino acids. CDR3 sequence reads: CASSRSGQSNQPQHF. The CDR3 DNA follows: TGTGCCAGCAGCCGCTCGGGACAGAGCAATCAGCCCCAGCATTTT. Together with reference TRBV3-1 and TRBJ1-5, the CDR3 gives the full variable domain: DTAVSQTPKYLVTQMGNDKSIKCEQNLGHDTMYWYKQDSKKFLKIMFSYNNKELIINETVPNRFSPKSPDKAHLNLHINSLELGDSAVYFCASSRSGQSNQPQHFGDGTRLSIL.

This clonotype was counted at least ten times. The CDR3 sequence: CASSGDRARQTQPQHF. DNA for the CDR3: TGTGCCAGCAGTGGAGACAGGGCTCGTCAAACTCAGCCCCAGCATTTT. The chain is built from TRBV28 and TRBJ1-5, with TRBD1 matching 7 bases. The V segment lost 5 bases and the J segment 6 bases; nucleotides outside the gene matches: 13. This CDR3 has 16 residues. Looked up from germline, CDR1 is MDHEN and CDR2 is SYDVKM. Looking up the rest from reference TRBV28 and TRBJ1-5 gives the full variable domain: DVKVTQSSRYLVKRTGEKVFLECVQDMDHENMFWYRQDPGLGLRLIYFSYDVKMKEKGDIPEGYSVSREKKERFSLILESASTNQTSMYLCASSGDRARQTQPQHFGDGTRLSIL.

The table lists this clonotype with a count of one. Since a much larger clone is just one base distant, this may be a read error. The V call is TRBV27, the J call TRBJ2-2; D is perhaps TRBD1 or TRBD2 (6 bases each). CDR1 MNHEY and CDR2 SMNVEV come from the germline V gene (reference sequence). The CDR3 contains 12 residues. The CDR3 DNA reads TGTGGGGGGGCAAGGTACACCGGGGAGCTGTTTTTT. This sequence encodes CGGARYTGELFF.

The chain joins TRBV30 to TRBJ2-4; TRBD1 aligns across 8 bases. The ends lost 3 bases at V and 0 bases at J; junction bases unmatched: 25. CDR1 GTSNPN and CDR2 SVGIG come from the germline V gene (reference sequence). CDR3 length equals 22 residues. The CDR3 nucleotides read TGTGCCTGGAGCCCCACAGGGGGTTTAAGTTTTGCCCCTATTCTAGCCAAAAACATTCAGTACTTC. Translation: CAWSPTGGLSFAPILAKNIQYF.

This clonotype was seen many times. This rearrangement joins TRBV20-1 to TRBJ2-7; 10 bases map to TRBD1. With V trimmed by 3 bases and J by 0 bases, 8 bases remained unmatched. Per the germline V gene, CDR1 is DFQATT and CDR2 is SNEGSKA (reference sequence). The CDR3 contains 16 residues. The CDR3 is CSARGTGAGDSYEQYF. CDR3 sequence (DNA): TGCAGTGCTAGGGGGACAGGGGCCGGAGACTCCTACGAGCAGTACTTC.